This T cell receptor beta chain was sequenced for a study of cytomegalovirus exposure and HLA in healthy donors. Study-wide results and limits: With later analysis, a missense DCLRE1C variant became linked to TCR beta V- and J-gene trimming. According to a later analysis, donors in an Asian-associated ancestry cluster reportedly had fewer N-insertions than the approximately 670-donor mean.

With 60 Vbeta and 13 Jbeta primers, the PCR was carried out. The table came from immunoSEQ multiplex PCR; TCRdb's copy has only in-frame clones and leaves some out. The sample consists of approximately 100,000 clones, 75% of them appearing once. Germline loops: CDR1 SGHVS, CDR2 FNYEAQ. CDR3 length: 14 residues. J lost 7 bases, V lost 5 bases, and 6 bases had no gene match. About this clone: Its matching antigen is unknown.

V and J are TRBV7-6 and TRBJ1-1, with 11 positions matching TRBD1. The TCR sequence derives from a male donor in good health and CMV-seropositive. Material: PBMCs. CDR3 DNA sequence: TGTGCCAGCAGCAAAGGACAGGGGGCCCTTGAAGCTTTCTTT. This codes for CASSKGQGALEAFF.